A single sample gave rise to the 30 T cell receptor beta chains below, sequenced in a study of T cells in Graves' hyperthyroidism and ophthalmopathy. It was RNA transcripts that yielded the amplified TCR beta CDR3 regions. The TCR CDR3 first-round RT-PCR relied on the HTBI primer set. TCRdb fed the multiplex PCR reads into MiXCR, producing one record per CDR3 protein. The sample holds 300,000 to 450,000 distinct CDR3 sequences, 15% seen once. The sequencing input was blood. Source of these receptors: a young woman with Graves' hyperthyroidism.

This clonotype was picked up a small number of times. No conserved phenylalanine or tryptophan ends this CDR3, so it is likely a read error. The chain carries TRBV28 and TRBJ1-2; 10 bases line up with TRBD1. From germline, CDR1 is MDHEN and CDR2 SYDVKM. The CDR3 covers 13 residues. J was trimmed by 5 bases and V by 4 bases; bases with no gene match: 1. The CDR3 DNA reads TGTGCCAGCAGTTGGGGACAGGGGTATGGCTACACCCTC. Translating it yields CASSWGQGYGYTL.

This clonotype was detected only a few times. CDR3 nucleotides: TGCGCCAGCAGCCAAGGAGGAATTGGCTACACCTTC. This sequence encodes CASSQGGIGYTF. V usage is TRBV4-1 and J usage is TRBJ1-2; D unresolved. Trimming removed 1 base at V and 7 bases at J, with 7 bases between. The CDR3 totals 12 residues. The V gene's germline CDR1 is MGHRA and CDR2 YSYEKL.

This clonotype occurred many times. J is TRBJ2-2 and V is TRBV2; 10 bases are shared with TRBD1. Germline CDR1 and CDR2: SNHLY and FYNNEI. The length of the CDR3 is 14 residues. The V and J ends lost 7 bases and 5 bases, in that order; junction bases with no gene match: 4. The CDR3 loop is CASNPDRGTGELFF. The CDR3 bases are TGTGCCAGCAATCCGGACAGGGGGACCGGGGAGCTGTTTTTT.

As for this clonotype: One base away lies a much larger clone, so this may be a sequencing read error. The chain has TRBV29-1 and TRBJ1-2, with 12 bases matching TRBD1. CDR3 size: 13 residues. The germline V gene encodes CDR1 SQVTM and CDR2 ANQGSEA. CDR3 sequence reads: CNVATGTGGGYTF. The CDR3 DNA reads TGCAACGTAGCCACCGGGACAGGGGGCGGCTACACCTTC.

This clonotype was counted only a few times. CDR3 protein: CSAIRPASGSIIEQFF. The CDR3 DNA follows: TGCAGTGCTATCCGACCGGCTAGCGGGAGTATTATTGAGCAGTTCTTC. The chain carries TRBV20-1 and TRBJ2-1; 10 positions match TRBD2. This CDR3 is 16 amino acids long. The ends lost 4 bases at V and 9 bases at J; junction bases unmatched: 15. Germline V lookup: CDR1 DFQATT, CDR2 SNEGSKA (reference sequence).

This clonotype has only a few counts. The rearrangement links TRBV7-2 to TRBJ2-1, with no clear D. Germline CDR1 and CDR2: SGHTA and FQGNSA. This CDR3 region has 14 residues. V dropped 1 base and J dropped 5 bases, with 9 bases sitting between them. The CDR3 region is CASSLEYSNNEQFF. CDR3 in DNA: TGTGCCAGCAGCTTAGAATACAGTAACAATGAGCAGTTCTTC. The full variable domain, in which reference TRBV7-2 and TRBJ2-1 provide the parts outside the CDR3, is GAGVSQSPSNKVTEKGKDVELRCDPISGHTALYWYRQSLGQGLEFLIYFQGNSAPDKSGLPSDRFSAERTGGSVSTLTIQRTQQEDSAVYLCASSLEYSNNEQFFGPGTRLTVL.

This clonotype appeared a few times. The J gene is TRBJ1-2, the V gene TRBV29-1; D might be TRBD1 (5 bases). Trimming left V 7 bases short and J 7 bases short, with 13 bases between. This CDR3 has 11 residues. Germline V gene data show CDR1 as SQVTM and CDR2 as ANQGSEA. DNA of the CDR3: TGCAGCGCTCGCGGGGCAGCTGGCTACACCTTC. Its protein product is CSARGAAGYTF. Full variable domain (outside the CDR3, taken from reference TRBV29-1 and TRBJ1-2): SAVISQKPSRDICQRGTSLTIQCQVDSQVTMMFWYRQQPGQSLTLIATANQGSEATYESGFVIDKFPISRPNLTFSTLTVSNMSPEDSSIYLCSARGAAGYTFGSGTRLTVV.

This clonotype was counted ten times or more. Here the CDR3 reads CASSLPGITDTQYF. The CDR3 nucleotides read TGCGCCAGCAGCTTGCCAGGGATAACAGATACGCAGTATTTT. V usage is TRBV5-1 and J usage is TRBJ2-3; perhaps TRBD1 as D (5 bases). CDR1 is SGHRS, CDR2 YFSETQ, per germline. This CDR3 is built from 14 residues. V dropped 1 base and J dropped 3 bases, with 9 bases sitting between them.

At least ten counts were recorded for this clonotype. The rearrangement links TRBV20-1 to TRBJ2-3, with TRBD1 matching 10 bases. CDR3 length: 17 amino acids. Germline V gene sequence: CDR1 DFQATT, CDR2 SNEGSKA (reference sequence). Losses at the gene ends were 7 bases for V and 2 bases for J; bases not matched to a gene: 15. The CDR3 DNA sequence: TGCAGTGGGCTGCGAAACGACAGGGGGCTTAACACAGATACGCAGTATTTT. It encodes CSGLRNDRGLNTDTQYF.

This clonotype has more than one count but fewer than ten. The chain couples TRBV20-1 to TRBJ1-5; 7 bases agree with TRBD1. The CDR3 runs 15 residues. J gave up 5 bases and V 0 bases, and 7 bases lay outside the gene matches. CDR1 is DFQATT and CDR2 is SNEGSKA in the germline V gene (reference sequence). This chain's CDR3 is CSAREWGDRYQPQHF. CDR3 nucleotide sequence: TGCAGTGCTAGAGAATGGGGGGACAGATATCAGCCCCAGCATTTT.

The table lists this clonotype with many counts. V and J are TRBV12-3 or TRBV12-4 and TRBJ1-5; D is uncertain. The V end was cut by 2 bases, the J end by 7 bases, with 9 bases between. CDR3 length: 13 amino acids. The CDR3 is CASSLQVNQPQHF. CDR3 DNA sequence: TGTGCCAGCAGTTTACAGGTTAACCAGCCCCAGCATTTT.

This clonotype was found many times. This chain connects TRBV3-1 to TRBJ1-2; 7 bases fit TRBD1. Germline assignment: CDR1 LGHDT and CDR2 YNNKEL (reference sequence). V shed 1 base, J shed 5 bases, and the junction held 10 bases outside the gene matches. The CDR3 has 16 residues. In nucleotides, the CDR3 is TGTGCCAGCAGCCAAGCGGGGGACAGAATTTCTTATGGCTACACCTTC. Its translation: CASSQAGDRISYGYTF.

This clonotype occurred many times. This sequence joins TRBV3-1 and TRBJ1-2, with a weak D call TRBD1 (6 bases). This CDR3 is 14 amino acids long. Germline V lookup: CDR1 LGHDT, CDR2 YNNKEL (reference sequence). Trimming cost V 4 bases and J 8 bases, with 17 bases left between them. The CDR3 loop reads CASSPTTDSLGYTF. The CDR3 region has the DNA TGTGCCAGCAGCCCGACGACGGACAGTCTAGGCTACACCTTC.

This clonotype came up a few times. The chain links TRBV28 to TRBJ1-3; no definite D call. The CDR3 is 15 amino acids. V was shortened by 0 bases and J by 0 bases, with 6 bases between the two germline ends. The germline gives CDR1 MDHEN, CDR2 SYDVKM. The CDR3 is CASSLWTASGNTIYF. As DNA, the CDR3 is TGTGCCAGCAGTTTATGGACGGCCTCTGGAAACACCATATATTTT.

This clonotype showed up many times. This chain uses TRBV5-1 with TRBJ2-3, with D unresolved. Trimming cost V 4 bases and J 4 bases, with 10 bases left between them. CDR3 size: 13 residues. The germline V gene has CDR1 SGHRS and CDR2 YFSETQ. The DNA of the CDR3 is TGCGCCAGCAGCCCGAGGTGGGCAGATACGCAGTATTTT. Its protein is CASSPRWADTQYF.

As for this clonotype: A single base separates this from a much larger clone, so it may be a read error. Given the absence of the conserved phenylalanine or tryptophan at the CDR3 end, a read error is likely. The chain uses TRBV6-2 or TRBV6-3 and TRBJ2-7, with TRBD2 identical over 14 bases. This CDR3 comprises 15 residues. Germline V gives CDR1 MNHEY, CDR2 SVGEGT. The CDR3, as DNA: TGTGCCATCAGTTCGACTAGCGGGAGGGCCTACGAGCAGTACTGC. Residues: CAISSTSGRAYEQYC.

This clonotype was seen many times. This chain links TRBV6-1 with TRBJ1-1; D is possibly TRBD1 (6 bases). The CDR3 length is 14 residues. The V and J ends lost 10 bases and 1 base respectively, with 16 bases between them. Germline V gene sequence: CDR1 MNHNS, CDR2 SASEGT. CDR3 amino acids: CATTRGQKNTEAFF. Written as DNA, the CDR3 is TGTGCCACTACCCGAGGACAGAAGAACACTGAAGCTTTCTTT.

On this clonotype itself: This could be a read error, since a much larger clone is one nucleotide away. CDR3 nucleotides: TGTGCCAGCAGCGGGACTAGCGGGATAGAGACCCAGGACTTC. Translation: CASSGTSGIETQDF. This chain connects TRBV7-9 to TRBJ2-5; 13 positions match TRBD2. Germline V gene sequence: CDR1 SEHNR, CDR2 FQNEAQ (reference sequence). The CDR3 has 14 residues.

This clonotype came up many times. CDR3 sequence (DNA): TGTGCCAGCAGCCCAGGAGGGGAAACCGGGGAGCTGTTTTTT. It translates to CASSPGGETGELFF. This sequence joins TRBV28 and TRBJ2-2; D perhaps matches TRBD2 (6 bases). The V gene's germline CDR1 is MDHEN and CDR2 SYDVKM. The CDR3 spans 14 residues. V lost 6 bases, J lost 5 bases, and 13 bases lay in between. Using reference TRBV28 and TRBJ2-2 for the parts outside the CDR3, the full variable domain is DVKVTQSSRYLVKRTGEKVFLECVQDMDHENMFWYRQDPGLGLRLIYFSYDVKMKEKGDIPEGYSVSREKKERFSLILESASTNQTSMYLCASSPGGETGELFFGEGSRLTVL.

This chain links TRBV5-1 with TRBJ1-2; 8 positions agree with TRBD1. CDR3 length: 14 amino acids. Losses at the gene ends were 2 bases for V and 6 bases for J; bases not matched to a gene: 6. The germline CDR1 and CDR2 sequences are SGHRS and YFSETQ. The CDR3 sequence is CASSFRTGRDGYTF. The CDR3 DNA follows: TGCGCCAGCAGCTTCCGGACAGGGAGGGATGGCTACACCTTC.

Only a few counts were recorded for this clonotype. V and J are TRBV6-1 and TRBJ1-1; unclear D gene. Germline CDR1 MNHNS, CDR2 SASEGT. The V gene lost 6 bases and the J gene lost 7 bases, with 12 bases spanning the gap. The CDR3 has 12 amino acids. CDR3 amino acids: CASSVQKDEAFF. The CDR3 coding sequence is TGTGCCAGCAGCGTTCAGAAGGATGAAGCTTTCTTT.

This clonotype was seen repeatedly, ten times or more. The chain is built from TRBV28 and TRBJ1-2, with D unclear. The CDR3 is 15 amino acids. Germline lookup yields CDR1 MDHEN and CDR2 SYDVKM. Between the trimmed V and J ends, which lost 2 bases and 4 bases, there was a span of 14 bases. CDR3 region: CASSLPPEGTYGYTF. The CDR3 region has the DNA TGTGCCAGCAGTTTACCCCCAGAAGGAACCTATGGCTACACCTTC.

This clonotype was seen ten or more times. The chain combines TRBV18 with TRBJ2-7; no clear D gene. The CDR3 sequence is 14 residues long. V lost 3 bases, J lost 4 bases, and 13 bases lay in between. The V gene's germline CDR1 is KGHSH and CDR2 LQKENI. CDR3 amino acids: CASSPASKTYEQYF. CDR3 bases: TGTGCCAGCTCACCGGCCAGTAAAACATACGAGCAGTACTTC. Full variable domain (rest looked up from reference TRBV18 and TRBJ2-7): NAGVMQNPRHLVRRRGQEARLRCSPMKGHSHVYWYRQLPEEGLKFMVYLQKENIIDESGMPKERFSAEFPKEGPSILRIQQVVRGDSAAYFCASSPASKTYEQYFGPGTRLTVT.

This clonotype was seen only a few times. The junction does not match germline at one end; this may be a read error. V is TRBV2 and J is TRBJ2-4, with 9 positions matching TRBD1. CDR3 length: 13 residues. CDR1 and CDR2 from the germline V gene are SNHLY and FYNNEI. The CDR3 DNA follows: TGTGTCAGCACCGGACAGGGGCGGAACATTCAGTACTTC. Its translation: CVSTGQGRNIQYF.

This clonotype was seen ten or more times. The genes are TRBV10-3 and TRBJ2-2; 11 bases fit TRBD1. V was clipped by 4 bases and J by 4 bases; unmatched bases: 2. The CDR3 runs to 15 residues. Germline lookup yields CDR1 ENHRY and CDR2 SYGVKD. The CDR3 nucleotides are TGTGCCATCAGTGGGACAGGGGGCATCACCGGGGAGCTGTTTTTT. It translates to CAISGTGGITGELFF.

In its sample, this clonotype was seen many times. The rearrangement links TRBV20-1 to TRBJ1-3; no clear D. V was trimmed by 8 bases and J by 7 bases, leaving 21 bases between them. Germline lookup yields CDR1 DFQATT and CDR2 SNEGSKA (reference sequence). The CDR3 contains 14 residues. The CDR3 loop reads CSTPAIDGSNTIYF. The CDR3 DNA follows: TGCAGTACTCCGGCGATCGATGGGAGTAACACCATATATTTT.

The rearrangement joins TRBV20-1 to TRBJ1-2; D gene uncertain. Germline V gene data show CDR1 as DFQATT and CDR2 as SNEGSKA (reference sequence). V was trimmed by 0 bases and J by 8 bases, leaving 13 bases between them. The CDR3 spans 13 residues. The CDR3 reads CSAREVVAGGYTF. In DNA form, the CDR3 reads TGCAGTGCTAGAGAAGTGGTGGCGGGCGGCTACACCTTC.

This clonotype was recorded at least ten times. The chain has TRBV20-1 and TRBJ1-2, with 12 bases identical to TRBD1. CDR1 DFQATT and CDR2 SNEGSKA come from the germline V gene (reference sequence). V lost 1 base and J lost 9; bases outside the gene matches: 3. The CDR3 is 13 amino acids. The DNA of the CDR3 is TGCAGTGCTAGAGGGGGACAGGGGGCGAGCTACACCTTC. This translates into CSARGGQGASYTF.

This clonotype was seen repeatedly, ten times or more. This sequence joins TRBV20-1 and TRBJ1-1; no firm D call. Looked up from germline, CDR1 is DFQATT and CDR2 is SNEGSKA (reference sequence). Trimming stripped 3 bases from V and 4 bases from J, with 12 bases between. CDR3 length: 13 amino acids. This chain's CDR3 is CSARFEAGTEAFF. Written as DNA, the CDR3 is TGCAGTGCTAGGTTTGAGGCAGGCACTGAAGCTTTCTTT.

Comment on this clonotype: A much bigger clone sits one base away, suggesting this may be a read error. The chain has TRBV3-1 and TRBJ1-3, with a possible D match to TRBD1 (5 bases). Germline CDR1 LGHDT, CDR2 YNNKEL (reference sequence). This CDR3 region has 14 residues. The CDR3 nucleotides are TGTGTCAGCAGCCAGCAAGGGACCGGAAACACCATATATTTT. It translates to CVSSQQGTGNTIYF.